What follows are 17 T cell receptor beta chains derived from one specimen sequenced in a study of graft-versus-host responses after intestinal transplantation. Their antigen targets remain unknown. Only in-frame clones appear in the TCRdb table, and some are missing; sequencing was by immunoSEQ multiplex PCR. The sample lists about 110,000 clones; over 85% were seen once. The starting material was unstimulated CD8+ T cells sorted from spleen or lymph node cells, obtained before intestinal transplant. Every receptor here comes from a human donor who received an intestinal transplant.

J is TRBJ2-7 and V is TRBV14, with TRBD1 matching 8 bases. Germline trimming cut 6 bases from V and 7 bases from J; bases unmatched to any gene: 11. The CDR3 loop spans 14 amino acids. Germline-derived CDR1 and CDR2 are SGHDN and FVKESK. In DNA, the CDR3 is TGTGCCAGCAGTCCGGGACAGGCTCACAAAGAGCAGTACTTC. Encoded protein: CASSPGQAHKEQYF.

CDR3 in amino acids: CASSQETSGSYEQYF. For the CDR3, the DNA is TGTGCCAGCAGCCAAGAGACTAGCGGGAGCTACGAGCAGTACTTC. V and J are TRBV4-2 and TRBJ2-7; 12 bases match TRBD2. V was clipped by 0 bases and J by 3 bases; unmatched bases: 0. Germline V lookup: CDR1 LGHNA, CDR2 YNFKEQ. The length of the CDR3 is 15 residues.

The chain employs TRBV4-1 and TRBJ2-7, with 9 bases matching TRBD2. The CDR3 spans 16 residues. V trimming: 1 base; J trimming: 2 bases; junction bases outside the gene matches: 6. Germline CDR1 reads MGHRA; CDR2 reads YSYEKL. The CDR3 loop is CASSQGGLAGTYEQYF. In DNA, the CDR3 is TGCGCCAGCAGCCAAGGGGGACTAGCCGGGACCTACGAGCAGTACTTC.

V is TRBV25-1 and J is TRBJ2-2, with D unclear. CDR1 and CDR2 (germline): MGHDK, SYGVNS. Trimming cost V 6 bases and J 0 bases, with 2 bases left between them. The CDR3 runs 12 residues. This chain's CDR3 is CASRPNTGELFF. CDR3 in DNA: TGTGCCAGCAGACCGAACACCGGGGAGCTGTTTTTT.

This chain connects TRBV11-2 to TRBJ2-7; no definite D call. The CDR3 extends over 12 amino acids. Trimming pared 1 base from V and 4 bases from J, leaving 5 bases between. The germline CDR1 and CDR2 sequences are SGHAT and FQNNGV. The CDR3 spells CASSLGWYEQYF. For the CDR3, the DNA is TGTGCCAGCAGCTTAGGTTGGTACGAGCAGTACTTC.

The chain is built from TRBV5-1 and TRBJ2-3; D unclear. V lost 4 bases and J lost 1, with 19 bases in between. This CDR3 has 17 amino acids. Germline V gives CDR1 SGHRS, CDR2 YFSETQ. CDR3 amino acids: CASSLMASIGGTDTQYF. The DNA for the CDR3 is TGCGCCAGCAGCCTTATGGCCTCTATTGGGGGCACAGATACGCAGTATTTT.

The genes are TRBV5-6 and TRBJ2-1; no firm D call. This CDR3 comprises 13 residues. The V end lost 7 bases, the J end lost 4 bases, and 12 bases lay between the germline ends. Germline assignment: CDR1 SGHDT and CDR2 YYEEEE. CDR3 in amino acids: CASDRTSYNEQFF. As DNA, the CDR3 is TGTGCCAGCGACCGGACCAGTTACAATGAGCAGTTCTTC.

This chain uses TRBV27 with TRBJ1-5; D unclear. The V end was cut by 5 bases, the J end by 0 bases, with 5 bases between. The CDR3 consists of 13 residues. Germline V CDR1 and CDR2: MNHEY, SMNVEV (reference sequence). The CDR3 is CASSLHSNQPQHF. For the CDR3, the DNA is TGTGCCAGCAGTCTTCATAGCAATCAGCCCCAGCATTTT.

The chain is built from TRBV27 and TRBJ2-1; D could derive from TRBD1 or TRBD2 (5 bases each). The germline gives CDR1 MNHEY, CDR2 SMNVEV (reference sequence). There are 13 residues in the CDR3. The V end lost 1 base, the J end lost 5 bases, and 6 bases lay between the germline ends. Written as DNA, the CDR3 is TGTGCCAGCAGTTTATTGGGGGACAATGAGCAGTTCTTC. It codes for CASSLLGDNEQFF.

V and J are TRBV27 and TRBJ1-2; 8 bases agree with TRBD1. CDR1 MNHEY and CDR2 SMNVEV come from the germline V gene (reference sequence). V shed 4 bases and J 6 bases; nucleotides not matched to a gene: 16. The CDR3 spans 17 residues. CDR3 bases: TGTGCCAGCAGTTCCCTGACAGGGGTTGGCCTTTTAGATGGCTACACCTTC. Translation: CASSSLTGVGLLDGYTF.

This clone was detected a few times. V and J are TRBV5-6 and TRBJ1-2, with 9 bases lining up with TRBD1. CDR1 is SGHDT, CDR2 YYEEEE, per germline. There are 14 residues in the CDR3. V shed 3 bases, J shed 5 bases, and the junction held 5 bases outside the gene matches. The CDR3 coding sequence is TGTGCCAGCAGCTCCGGACAGGGGCATTATGGCTACACCTTC. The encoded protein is CASSSGQGHYGYTF.

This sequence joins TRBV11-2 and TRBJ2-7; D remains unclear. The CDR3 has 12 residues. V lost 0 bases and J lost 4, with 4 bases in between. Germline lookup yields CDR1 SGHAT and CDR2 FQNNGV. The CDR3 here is CASSLETYEQYF. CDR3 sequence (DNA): TGTGCCAGCAGCTTAGAGACATACGAGCAGTACTTC.

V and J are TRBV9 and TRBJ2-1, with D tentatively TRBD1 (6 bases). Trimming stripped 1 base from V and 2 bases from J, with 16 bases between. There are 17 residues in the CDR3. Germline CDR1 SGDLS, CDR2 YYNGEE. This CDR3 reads CASSVNPSEGAYNEQFF. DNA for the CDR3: TGTGCCAGCAGCGTAAATCCGAGCGAGGGGGCCTACAATGAGCAGTTCTTC.

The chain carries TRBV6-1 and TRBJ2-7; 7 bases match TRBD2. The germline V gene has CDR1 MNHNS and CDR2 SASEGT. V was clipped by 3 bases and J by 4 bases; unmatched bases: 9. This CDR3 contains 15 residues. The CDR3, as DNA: TGTGCCAGCAGTGATCCCCGGACTAGTCGGTACGAGCAGTACTTC. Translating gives CASSDPRTSRYEQYF.

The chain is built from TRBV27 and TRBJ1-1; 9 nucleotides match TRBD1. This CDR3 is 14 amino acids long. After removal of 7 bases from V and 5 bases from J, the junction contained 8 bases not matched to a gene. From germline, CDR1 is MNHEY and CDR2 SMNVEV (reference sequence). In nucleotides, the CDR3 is TGTGCCAGCATCCCTACAGGGGGCAGTACTGAAGCTTTCTTT. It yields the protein CASIPTGGSTEAFF.

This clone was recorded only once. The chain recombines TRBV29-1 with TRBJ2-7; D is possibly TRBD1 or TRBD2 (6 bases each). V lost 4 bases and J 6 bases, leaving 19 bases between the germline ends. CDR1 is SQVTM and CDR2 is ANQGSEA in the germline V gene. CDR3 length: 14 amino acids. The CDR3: CSVAVGGRVSEQYF. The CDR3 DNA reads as TGCAGCGTTGCTGTTGGGGGGCGCGTTAGCGAGCAGTACTTC.

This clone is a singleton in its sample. The CDR3 coding sequence is TGTGCCTGGAGTGTAGGGGCAGGCCCCACAGATACGCAGTATTTT. This encodes CAWSVGAGPTDTQYF. The chain is built from TRBV30 and TRBJ2-3; D perhaps matches TRBD1 (5 bases). Looked up from germline, CDR1 is GTSNPN and CDR2 is SVGIG (reference sequence). V was trimmed by 0 bases and J by 2 bases, leaving 12 bases between them. The CDR3 is 15 amino acids.